Below are 8 T cell receptor beta chains sequenced from a single sample in a study of regulatory T cells in long-lasting Graves disease. Documented time point: newly diagnosed GD, antithyroid drugs for less than 3 months. PBMC RNA served as the TCR library source. Arm-PCR of CDR3 regions and iRepertoire HTBI primers were used to build TCR beta libraries. TCRdb used MiXCR to reprocess the multiplex PCR reads, holding one entry per CDR3 protein. The profile shows around 420,000 distinct CDR3 sequences, around 15% of them singletons. The sample here was peripheral blood mononuclear cells (PBMCs), taken at new diagnosis, from a patient treated with antithyroid drugs. Receptors originate from a female donor with Graves disease.

To note about this clonotype: Since a far larger clone is one base different, this is likely a read error. V and J are TRBV7-6 and TRBJ1-5, with TRBD1 identical over 7 bases. With 6 bases clipped from V and 5 bases from J, the junction kept 16 bases outside the gene matches. The germline gives CDR1 SGHVS, CDR2 FNYEAQ. The CDR3 sequence is 17 residues long. In nucleotides, the CDR3 is TGTGCCAGCAGGCCCGGGGGCGGGACAGCGAGGTATCAGCCCCAGCATTTT. Protein: CASRPGGGTARYQPQHF.

Ten or more counts support this clonotype. CDR3 sequence (DNA): TGCGCCAGCAGCCCGAGTGAAGGACGAAATTCACCCCTCCACTTT. It encodes CASSPSEGRNSPLHF. The chain couples TRBV5-1 to TRBJ1-6; D is unclear. V lost 4 bases and J lost 7, with 15 bases in between. The CDR3 has 15 amino acids. The germline CDR1 and CDR2 sequences are SGHRS and YFSETQ.

This clonotype was seen a few times. The chain joins TRBV27 to TRBJ1-1; D is undetermined. Deletions cut 0 bases from V and 3 bases from J, with 8 bases between. This CDR3 has 14 residues. Germline loops: CDR1 MNHEY, CDR2 SMNVEV (reference sequence). The CDR3 nucleotides read TGTGCCAGCAGTTTATCGGTTGAGTACACTGAAGCTTTCTTT. Its protein is CASSLSVEYTEAFF.

This clonotype was seen a handful of times. The V and J genes are TRBV25-1 and TRBJ1-2, with a tentative D call TRBD1 (6 bases). The germline gives CDR1 MGHDK, CDR2 SYGVNS. This CDR3 has 14 residues. V was clipped by 5 bases and J by 3 bases, with 13 bases between them. The CDR3 protein is CASSTRTEDYGYTF. The CDR3 bases are TGTGCCAGCAGTACCCGGACAGAAGACTATGGCTACACCTTC.

To note about this clonotype: Given a much more abundant clone one base away, this may be a read error. The V and J genes are TRBV28 and TRBJ1-5, with 8 positions matching TRBD1. Germline V lookup: CDR1 MDHEN, CDR2 SYDVKM. The CDR3 has 16 residues. Trimming took 3 bases from V and 4 from J; bases not matched to a gene: 8. The CDR3 region is CASSFPRQGKNQPQHF. DNA of the CDR3: TGTGCCAGCAGTTTTCCTAGACAGGGGAAAAATCAGCCCCAGCATTTT.

The sample holds many counts of this clonotype. In nucleotides, the CDR3 is TGTGCCAGCAGCGTAGAGGCAGATAGCAATCAGCCCCAGCATTTT. It yields the protein CASSVEADSNQPQHF. J is TRBJ1-5 and V is TRBV9; the D is unclear. Germline V CDR1 and CDR2: SGDLS, YYNGEE. Between the trimmed V and J ends, which lost 0 bases and 0 bases, there was a span of 7 bases. This CDR3 is 15 amino acids long.

For this clonotype: A read error may be the cause here, since a much bigger clone is one base away. V gene TRBV12-3 or TRBV12-4 combines with J gene TRBJ2-4; tentatively, D is TRBD2 (5 bases). V shed 6 bases and J shed 13 bases, with 25 bases lying between them. CDR3 length equals 15 residues. The CDR3 nucleotides read TGTGCCAGCAGCCCTCCGGCGGACTCCTACAATGAGCAGTACTTC. Translation: CASSPPADSYNEQYF.

The chain links TRBV6-1 to TRBJ1-6, with 7 bases identical to TRBD1. Per germline, CDR1 MNHNS and CDR2 SASEGT. The length of the CDR3 is 18 residues. V trimming: 5 bases; J trimming: 0 bases; junction bases outside the gene matches: 10. The CDR3 reads CASSLVGGRNSYNSPLHF. CDR3 DNA sequence: TGTGCCAGCAGTCTAGTAGGGGGCCGAAACTCCTATAATTCACCCCTCCACTTT.